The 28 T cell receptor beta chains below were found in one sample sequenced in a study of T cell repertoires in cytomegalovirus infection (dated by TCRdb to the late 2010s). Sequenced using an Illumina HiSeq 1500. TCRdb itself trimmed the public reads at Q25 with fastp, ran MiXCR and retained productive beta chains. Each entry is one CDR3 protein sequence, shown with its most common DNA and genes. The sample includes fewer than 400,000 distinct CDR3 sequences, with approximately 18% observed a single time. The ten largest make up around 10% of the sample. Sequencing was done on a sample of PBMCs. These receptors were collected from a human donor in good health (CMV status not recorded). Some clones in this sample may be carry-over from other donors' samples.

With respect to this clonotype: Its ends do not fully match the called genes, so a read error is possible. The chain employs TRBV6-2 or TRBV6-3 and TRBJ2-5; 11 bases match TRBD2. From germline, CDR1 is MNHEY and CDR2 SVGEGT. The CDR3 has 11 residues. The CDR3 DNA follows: TGTGCCAGCAGTGGAACTAGCGGGAGCCAATTC. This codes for CASSGTSGSQF.

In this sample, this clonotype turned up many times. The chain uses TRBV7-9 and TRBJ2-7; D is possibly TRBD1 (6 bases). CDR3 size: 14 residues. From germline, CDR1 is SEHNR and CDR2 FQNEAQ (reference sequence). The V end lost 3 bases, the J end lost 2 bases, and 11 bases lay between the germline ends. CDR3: CASSFGTPTYEQYF. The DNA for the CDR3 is TGTGCCAGCAGCTTCGGGACACCAACCTACGAGCAGTACTTC.

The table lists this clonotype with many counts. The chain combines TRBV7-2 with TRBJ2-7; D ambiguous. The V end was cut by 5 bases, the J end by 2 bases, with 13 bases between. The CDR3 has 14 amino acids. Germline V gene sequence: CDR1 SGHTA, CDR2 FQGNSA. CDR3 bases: TGTGCCAGCAGCGATAGAACCGCCGCCTACGAGCAGTACTTC. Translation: CASSDRTAAYEQYF.

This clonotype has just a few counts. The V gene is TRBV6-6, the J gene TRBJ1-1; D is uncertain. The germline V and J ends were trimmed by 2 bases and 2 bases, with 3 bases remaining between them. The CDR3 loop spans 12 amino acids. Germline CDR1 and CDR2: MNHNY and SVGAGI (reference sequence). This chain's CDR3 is CASSYHNTEAFF. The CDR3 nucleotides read TGTGCCAGCAGTTACCACAACACTGAAGCTTTCTTT.

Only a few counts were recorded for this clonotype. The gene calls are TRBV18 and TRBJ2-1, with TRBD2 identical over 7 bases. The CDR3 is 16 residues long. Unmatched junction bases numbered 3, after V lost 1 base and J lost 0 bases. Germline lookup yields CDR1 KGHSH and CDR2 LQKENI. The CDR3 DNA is TGTGCCAGCTCACCACTAGCGGGTGCCTCCTACAATGAGCAGTTCTTC. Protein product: CASSPLAGASYNEQFF.

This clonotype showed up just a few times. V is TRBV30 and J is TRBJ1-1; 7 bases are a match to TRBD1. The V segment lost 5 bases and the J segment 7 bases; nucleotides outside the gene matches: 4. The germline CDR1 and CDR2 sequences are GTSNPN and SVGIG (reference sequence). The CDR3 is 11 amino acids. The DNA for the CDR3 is TGTGCCTGGGACAGGGTTCTTGAAGCTTTCTTT. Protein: CAWDRVLEAFF.

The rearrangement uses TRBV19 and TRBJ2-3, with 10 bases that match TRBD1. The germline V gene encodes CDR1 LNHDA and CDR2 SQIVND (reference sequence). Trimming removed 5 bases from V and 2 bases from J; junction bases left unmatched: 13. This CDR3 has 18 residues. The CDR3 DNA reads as TGTGCCAGTAGTGCAGGCCCGGGACAGGGGAGTCTCACAGATACGCAGTATTTT. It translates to CASSAGPGQGSLTDTQYF.

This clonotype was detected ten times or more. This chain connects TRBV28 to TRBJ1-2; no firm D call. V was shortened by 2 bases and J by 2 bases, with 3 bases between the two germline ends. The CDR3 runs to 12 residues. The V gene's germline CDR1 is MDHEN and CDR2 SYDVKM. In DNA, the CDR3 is TGTGCCAGCAGTTTAAACAACTATGGCTACACCTTC. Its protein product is CASSLNNYGYTF.

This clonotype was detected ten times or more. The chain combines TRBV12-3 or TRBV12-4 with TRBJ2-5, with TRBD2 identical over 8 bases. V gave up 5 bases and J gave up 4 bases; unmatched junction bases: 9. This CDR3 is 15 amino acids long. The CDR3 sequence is CASSATSALPETQYF. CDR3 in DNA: TGTGCCAGCAGTGCGACTAGCGCGTTACCAGAGACCCAGTACTTC.

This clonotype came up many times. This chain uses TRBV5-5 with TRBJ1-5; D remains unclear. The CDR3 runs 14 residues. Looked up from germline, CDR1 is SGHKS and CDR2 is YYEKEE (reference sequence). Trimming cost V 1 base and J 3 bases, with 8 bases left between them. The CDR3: CASSLRYDNQPQHF. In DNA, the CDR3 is TGTGCCAGCAGCTTGAGGTACGACAATCAGCCCCAGCATTTT.

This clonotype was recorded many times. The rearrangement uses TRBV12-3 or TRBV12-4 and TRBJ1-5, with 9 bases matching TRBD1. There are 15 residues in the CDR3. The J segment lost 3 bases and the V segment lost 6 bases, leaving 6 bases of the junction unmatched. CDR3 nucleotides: TGTGCCAGCAGCCGCGACAGGGGGTTCAATCAGCCCCAGCATTTT. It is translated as CASSRDRGFNQPQHF.

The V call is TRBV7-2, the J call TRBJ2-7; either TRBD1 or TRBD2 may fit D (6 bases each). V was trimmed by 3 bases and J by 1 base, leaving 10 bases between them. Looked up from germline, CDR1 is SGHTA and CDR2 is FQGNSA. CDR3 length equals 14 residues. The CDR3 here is CASSFQGTSYEQYF. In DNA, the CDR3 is TGTGCCAGCAGCTTCCAGGGGACTTCCTACGAGCAGTACTTC.

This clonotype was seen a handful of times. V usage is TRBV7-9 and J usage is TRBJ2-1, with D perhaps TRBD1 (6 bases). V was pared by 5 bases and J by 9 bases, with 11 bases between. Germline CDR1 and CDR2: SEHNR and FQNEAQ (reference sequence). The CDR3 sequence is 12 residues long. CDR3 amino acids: CASSDTGIEQFF. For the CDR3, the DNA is TGTGCCAGCAGCGATACAGGGATTGAGCAGTTCTTC.

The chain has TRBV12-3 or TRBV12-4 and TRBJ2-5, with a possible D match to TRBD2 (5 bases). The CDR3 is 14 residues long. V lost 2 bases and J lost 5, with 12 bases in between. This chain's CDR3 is CASSLSSFGETQYF. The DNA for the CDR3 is TGTGCCAGCAGTTTATCTAGCTTCGGGGAGACCCAGTACTTC.

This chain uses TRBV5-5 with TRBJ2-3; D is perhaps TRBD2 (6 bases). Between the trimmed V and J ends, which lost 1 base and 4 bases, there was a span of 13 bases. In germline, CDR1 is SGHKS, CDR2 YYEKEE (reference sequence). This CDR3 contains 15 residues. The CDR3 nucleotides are TGTGCCAGCAGCTTGTGGGCGGGGAATCCAGATACGCAGTATTTT. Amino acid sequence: CASSLWAGNPDTQYF. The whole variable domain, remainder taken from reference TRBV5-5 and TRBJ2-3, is DAGVTQSPTHLIKTRGQQVTLRCSPISGHKSVSWYQQVLGQGPQFIFQYYEKEERGRGNFPDRFSARQFPNYSSELNVNALLLGDSALYLCASSLWAGNPDTQYFGPGTRLTVL.

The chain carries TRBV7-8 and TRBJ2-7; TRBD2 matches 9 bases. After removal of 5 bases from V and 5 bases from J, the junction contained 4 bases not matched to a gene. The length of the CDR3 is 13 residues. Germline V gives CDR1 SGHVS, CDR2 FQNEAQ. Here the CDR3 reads CASSPSSGNEQYF. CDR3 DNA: TGTGCCAGCAGCCCGTCTAGCGGGAACGAGCAGTACTTC.

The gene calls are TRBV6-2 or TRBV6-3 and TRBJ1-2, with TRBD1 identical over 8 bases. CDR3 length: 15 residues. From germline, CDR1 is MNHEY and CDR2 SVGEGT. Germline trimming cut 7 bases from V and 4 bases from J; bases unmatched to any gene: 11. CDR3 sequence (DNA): TGTGCCAGCAAGTCGGCGGACAGGGACCTCTATGGCTACACCTTC. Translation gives CASKSADRDLYGYTF.

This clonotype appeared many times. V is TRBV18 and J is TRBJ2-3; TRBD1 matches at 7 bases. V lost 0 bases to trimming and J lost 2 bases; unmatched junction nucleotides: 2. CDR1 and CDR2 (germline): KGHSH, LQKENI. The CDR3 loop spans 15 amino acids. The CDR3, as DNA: TGTGCCAGCTCACCACCGGGGACAGTCACAGATACGCAGTATTTT. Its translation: CASSPPGTVTDTQYF.

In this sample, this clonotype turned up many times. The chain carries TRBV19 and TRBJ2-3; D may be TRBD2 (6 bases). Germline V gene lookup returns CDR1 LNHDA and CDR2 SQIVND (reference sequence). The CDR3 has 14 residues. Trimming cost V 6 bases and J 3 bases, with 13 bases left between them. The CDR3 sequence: CASRTGARTDTQYF. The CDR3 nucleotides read TGTGCCAGTAGGACGGGAGCCCGGACAGATACGCAGTATTTT. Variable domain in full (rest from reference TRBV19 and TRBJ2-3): DGGITQSPKYLFRKEGQNVTLSCEQNLNHDAMYWYRQDPGQGLRLIYYSQIVNDFQKGDIAEGYSVSREKKESFPLTVTSAQKNPTAFYLCASRTGARTDTQYFGPGTRLTVL.

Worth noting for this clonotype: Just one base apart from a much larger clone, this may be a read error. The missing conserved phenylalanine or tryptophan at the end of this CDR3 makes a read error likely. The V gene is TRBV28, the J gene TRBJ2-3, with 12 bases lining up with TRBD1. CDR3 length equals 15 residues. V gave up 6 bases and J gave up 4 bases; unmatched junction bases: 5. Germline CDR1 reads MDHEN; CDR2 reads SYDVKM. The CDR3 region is CASSRDRGRPDTQYL. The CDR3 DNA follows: TGTGCCAGCAGCCGGGACAGGGGGCGCCCAGATACGCAGTATCTT.

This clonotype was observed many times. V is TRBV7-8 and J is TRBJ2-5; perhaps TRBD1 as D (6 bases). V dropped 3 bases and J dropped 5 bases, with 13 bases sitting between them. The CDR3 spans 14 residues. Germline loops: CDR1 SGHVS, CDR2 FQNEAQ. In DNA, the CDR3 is TGTGCCAGCAGCTTGAGCACAGGGCGGGAGACCCAGTACTTC. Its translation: CASSLSTGRETQYF.

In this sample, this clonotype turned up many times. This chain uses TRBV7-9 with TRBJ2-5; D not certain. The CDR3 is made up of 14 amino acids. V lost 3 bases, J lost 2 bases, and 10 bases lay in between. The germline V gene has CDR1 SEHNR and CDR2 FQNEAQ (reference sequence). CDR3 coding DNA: TGTGCCAGCAGCTTCCGGGCGGAACAAGAGACCCAGTACTTC. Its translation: CASSFRAEQETQYF.

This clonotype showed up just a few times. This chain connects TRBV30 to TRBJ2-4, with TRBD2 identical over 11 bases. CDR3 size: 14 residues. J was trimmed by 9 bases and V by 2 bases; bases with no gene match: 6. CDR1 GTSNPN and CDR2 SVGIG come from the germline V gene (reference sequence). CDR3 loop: CAWSPLAGGGIQYF. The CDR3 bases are TGTGCCTGGAGTCCCTTAGCGGGAGGGGGCATTCAGTACTTC.

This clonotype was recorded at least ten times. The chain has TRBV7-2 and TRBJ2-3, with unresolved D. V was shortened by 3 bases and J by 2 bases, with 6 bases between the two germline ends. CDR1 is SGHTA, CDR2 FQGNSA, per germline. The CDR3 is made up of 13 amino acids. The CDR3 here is CASSFKFTDTQYF. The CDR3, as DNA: TGTGCCAGCAGCTTTAAATTCACAGATACGCAGTATTTT. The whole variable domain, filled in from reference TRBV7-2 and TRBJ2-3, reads GAGVSQSPSNKVTEKGKDVELRCDPISGHTALYWYRQSLGQGLEFLIYFQGNSAPDKSGLPSDRFSAERTGGSVSTLTIQRTQQEDSAVYLCASSFKFTDTQYFGPGTRLTVL.

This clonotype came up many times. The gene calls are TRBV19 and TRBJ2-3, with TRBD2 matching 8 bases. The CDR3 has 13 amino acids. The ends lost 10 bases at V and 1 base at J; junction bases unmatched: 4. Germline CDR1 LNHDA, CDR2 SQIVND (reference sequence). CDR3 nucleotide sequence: TGTGCCAAAGGAGCGGGGGGCACAGATACGCAGTATTTT. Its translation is CAKGAGGTDTQYF.

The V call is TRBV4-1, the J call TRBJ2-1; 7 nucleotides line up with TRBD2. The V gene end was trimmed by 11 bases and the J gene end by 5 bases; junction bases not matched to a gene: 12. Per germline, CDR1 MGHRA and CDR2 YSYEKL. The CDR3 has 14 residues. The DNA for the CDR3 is TGCGCCGGAAGCCCAGCGGGACCTAACAATGAGCAGTTCTTC. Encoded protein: CAGSPAGPNNEQFF.

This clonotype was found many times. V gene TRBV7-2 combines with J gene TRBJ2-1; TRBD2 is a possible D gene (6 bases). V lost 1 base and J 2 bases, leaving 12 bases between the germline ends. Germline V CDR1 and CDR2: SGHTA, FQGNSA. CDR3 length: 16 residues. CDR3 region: CASSLVGGNTYNEQFF. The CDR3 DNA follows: TGTGCCAGCAGCTTAGTGGGCGGGAATACCTACAATGAGCAGTTCTTC.

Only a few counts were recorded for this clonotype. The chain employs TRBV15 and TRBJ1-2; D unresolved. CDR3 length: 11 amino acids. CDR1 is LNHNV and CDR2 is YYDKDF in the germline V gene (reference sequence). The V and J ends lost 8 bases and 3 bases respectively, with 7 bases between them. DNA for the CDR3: TGTGCCACCCGAAGGGACTATGGCTACACCTTC. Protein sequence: CATRRDYGYTF.